This note documents a single T cell receptor (beta chain) sequence. Its antigen is still unknown. Measured with immunoSEQ multiplex PCR; TCRdb has only the in-frame clones, and not every one. The top ten hold around 5.8% of the sample, which has about 130,000 clones, 75% to 90% seen once. The entry originates in a study of T cell responses to AZD1222 COVID-19 vaccine. Study outcomes and limitations: Elevations in Spike-specific TCR breadth and depth followed administration of two AZD1222 doses. The sample set comprised mostly white British donors with more females, and clonal diversity was possibly underestimated.

The CDR3 extends over 16 amino acids. The germline CDR1 and CDR2 sequences are LNHDA and SQIVND (reference sequence). V lost 2 bases and J lost 6, with 17 bases in between. The source is an adult in good health. V is TRBV19 and J is TRBJ2-1; D is possibly TRBD1 (6 bases). Source: peripheral blood, taken on day 0 of AZD1222 vaccination. CDR3 loop: CASSIWDNPYGNEQFF. For the CDR3, the DNA is TGTGCCAGTAGTATATGGGACAACCCATACGGCAATGAGCAGTTCTTC.